This T cell receptor beta chain is drawn from a study of T cell responses to AZD1222 COVID-19 vaccine. General study findings and limits: At baseline, seropositivity was found in only a handful of AZD1222 recipients.

Using immunoSEQ multiplex PCR, the repertoire was profiled, and TCRdb retains in-frame clones only, with some absent. This table has over 110,000 clones, roughly 92% appearing once. The CDR3 has 20 amino acids. The V end was cut by 3 bases, the J end by 0 bases, with 26 bases between. The germline gives CDR1 MNHNS, CDR2 SASEGT. Comment on this clone: Its matching antigen is unknown.

This TCR came from an adult who received the AZD1222 COVID-19 vaccine. The chain recombines TRBV6-1 with TRBJ1-2, with D perhaps TRBD1 (5 bases). The sample here was peripheral blood, taken 28 days after the second AZD1222 dose. The CDR3 DNA sequence: TGTGCCAGCAGTGACCCTTACAGGTCCCCCCGACTATTAGCTAACTATGGCTACACCTTC. This gives the protein CASSDPYRSPRLLANYGYTF.